This T cell receptor (beta chain) was found in a study of identical twins. This clonotype appeared a few times. TCRdb re-called the 5' RACE reads with MiXCR, one entry per CDR3 protein. The table shows 540,000 or so distinct CDR3 sequences, with about a fifth occurring only once. Germline values: CDR1 KGHDR, CDR2 SFDVKD. The V gene end was trimmed by 4 bases and the J gene end by 8 bases; junction bases not matched to a gene: 5. This CDR3 comprises 15 residues. The same sample was also studied in work on yellow fever vaccine responses in identical twins.

The sample consisted of CD4+ T cells sorted from blood. The TCR originated in a woman in her late teens or twenties in good health. V gene TRBV24-1 combines with J gene TRBJ2-1; 12 bases match TRBD2. This CDR3 reads CATSDRTSGAHEQFF. The DNA of the CDR3 is TGTGCCACCAGTGACCGGACTAGCGGGGCCCATGAGCAGTTCTTC.